This entry lists 7 T cell receptor beta chains sequenced from one sample in a study of PD-1 blockade in classical Hodgkin lymphoma (dated by TCRdb to about 2020). Libraries were built with the immunoSEQ multiplex PCR assay. TCRdb holds this immuneACCESS table with in-frame rearrangements only. Some clones are missing; in checked studies, unresolved V genes explain under half, and the rest has no known cause. The sample profile shows about 97,000 clones; approximately 83% of them were found once. Roughly an eighth of the sample rests with the top ten. Reading the label with the study, this specimen's time point is: cycle 1 day 1 (C1D1), immediately before nivolumab initiation. Every trial patient had relapsed following autologous stem cell transplantation, and prior brentuximab vedotin exposure was what differed among cohorts A, B and C. The sample here was peripheral blood mononuclear cells (PBMCs), taken at baseline. The receptors were sampled from a human donor with classical Hodgkin lymphoma.

As DNA, the CDR3 is TGTGCCAGCAGCCTCCCGACAGGGGTGAACACTGAAGCTTTCTTT. Amino acids: CASSLPTGVNTEAFF. The rearrangement joins TRBV2 to TRBJ1-1; 8 positions agree with TRBD1. J lost 0 bases, V lost 6 bases, and 6 bases had no gene match. Germline V gene data show CDR1 as SNHLY and CDR2 as FYNNEI. This CDR3 spans 15 amino acids. Together with reference TRBV2 and TRBJ1-1, the CDR3 gives the full variable domain: EPEVTQTPSHQVTQMGQEVILRCVPISNHLYFYWYRQILGQKVEFLVSFYNNEISEKSEIFDDQFSVERPDGSNFTLKIRSTKLEDSAMYFCASSLPTGVNTEAFFGQGTRLTVV.

This rearrangement joins TRBV27 to TRBJ2-7, with D perhaps matching TRBD1 (6 bases). This CDR3 is 16 amino acids long. Germline V lookup: CDR1 MNHEY, CDR2 SMNVEV (reference sequence). V dropped 0 bases and J dropped 0 bases, with 12 bases sitting between them. The CDR3, as DNA: TGTGCCAGCAGTTTATCTAGGGGGTCCTTCTCCTACGAGCAGTACTTC. Its translation is CASSLSRGSFSYEQYF.

This clone was observed a single time. The chain couples TRBV30 to TRBJ1-4; D not resolved. Germline-derived CDR1 and CDR2 are GTSNPN and SVGIG (reference sequence). V lost 2 bases and J lost 8, with 12 bases in between. CDR3 length equals 13 residues. CDR3 sequence reads: CAWSIERTEKLFF. CDR3 nucleotide sequence: TGTGCCTGGAGTATAGAACGGACCGAAAAACTGTTTTTT.

J is TRBJ1-4 and V is TRBV5-1, with D uncertain. The V gene lost 4 bases and the J gene lost 3 bases, with 16 bases spanning the gap. The germline gives CDR1 SGHRS, CDR2 YFSETQ. CDR3 length: 16 residues. CDR3 coding DNA: TGCGCCAGCAGCCAAAACGCCGCGGGGTCTAATGAAAAACTGTTTTTT. Translated, it gives CASSQNAAGSNEKLFF.

The chain joins TRBV19 to TRBJ2-2, with a weak D call TRBD2 (5 bases). In germline, CDR1 is LNHDA, CDR2 SQIVND (reference sequence). V was pared by 1 base and J by 7 bases, with 13 bases between. CDR3 length: 15 residues. The DNA of the CDR3 is TGTGCCAGTAGTATAGCCCCCGGGGTGATCGGGGAGCTGTTTTTT. Its protein product is CASSIAPGVIGELFF.

The chain carries TRBV9 and TRBJ2-3, with a possible D match to TRBD2 (7 bases). V was cut by 0 bases and J by 7 bases, with 15 bases left in between. From germline, CDR1 is SGDLS and CDR2 YYNGEE. This CDR3 region has 15 residues. CDR3 bases: TGTGCCAGCAGCGTAGCTACGGGGGGACAAAATACGCAGTATTTT. This codes for CASSVATGGQNTQYF.

J is TRBJ1-2 and V is TRBV6-5; D ambiguous. Germline CDR1 is MNHEY and CDR2 is SVGAGI. V lost 6 bases and J lost 8, with 19 bases in between. This CDR3 has 14 residues. DNA for the CDR3: TGTGCCAGCAGGACAAGAGGACCGTTCAGGGGCTACACCTTC. Its protein product is CASRTRGPFRGYTF.